Below are 22 T cell receptor beta chains sequenced from a single sample in a study of human T cells and chemical hapten exposure. TCRdb used MiXCR to reprocess the RACE reads, holding one entry per CDR3 protein. Counted here are around 190,000 distinct CDR3 sequences, 20% to 25% occurring once; the ten biggest clones make up about 6.7%. Time point defined: patch test 1, 2 weeks after DPC sensitization. Sample treatment: therapeutic diphenylcyclopropenone sensitization with weekly scalp DPC. This sample comprised whole blood, obtained in connection with sensitization to the hapten diphenylcyclopropenone (DPC). The receptors here all came from a woman aged 45 to 65 with alopecia areata. Some clones in this sample may be carry-over from other donors' samples.

The CDR3 region is CASSSGGYSEKLFF. The DNA for the CDR3 is TGTGCCAGCAGTTCGGGGGGGTATTCTGAAAAACTGTTTTTT. This sequence joins TRBV7-9 and TRBJ1-4; TRBD1 might be the D (5 bases). The V end was cut by 6 bases, the J end by 7 bases, with 15 bases between. Looked up from germline, CDR1 is SEHNR and CDR2 is FQNEAQ (reference sequence). The CDR3 sequence is 14 residues long.

This clonotype was observed a handful of times. The J gene is TRBJ2-5, the V gene TRBV2, with a tentative D call TRBD1 (6 bases). This CDR3 has 15 amino acids. V shed 7 bases and J shed 1 base, with 16 bases lying between them. Germline V gene lookup returns CDR1 SNHLY and CDR2 FYNNEI. The CDR3 DNA follows: TGTGCCAGCATCTTTCGGACAGACCTCCAAGAGACCCAGTACTTC. Translating it yields CASIFRTDLQETQYF.

The genes are TRBV6-5 and TRBJ2-7; TRBD2 is a possible D gene (6 bases). Germline CDR1 reads MNHEY; CDR2 reads SVGAGI. Between the trimmed V and J ends, which lost 6 bases and 6 bases, there was a span of 15 bases. The CDR3 runs 13 residues. DNA of the CDR3: TGTGCCAGCAGCACGCAAAGGAGGGGCGAGCAGTACTTC. Translating gives CASSTQRRGEQYF.

This clonotype was seen repeatedly, ten times or more. The chain carries TRBV24-1 and TRBJ2-1, with TRBD2 identical over 10 bases. V dropped 3 bases and J dropped 4; count of bases not matched to a gene: 14. The CDR3 is 19 residues long. Germline CDR1 reads KGHDR; CDR2 reads SFDVKD. CDR3 coding DNA: TGTGCCACCAGTGATCCCTCCGAACCTAGCGGGAGTCAGTACAATGAGCAGTTCTTC. Protein sequence: CATSDPSEPSGSQYNEQFF.

This clonotype appeared a few times. The rearrangement joins TRBV29-1 to TRBJ2-3; D remains ambiguous. Germline CDR1 is SQVTM and CDR2 is ANQGSEA. The CDR3 is 13 amino acids. Trimming took 2 bases from V and 4 from J, leaving 10 bases between them. CDR3 residues: CSVERNGPDTQYF. Written as DNA, the CDR3 is TGCAGCGTTGAAAGAAACGGCCCAGATACGCAGTATTTT.

The chain carries TRBV6-6 and TRBJ1-5; D unresolved. V dropped 5 bases and J dropped 9 bases, with 14 bases sitting between them. In germline, CDR1 is MNHNY, CDR2 SVGAGI (reference sequence). This CDR3 has 13 residues. CDR3 nucleotide sequence: TGTGCCAGCAGTCAGGACTCAATTTGGCCCCAGCATTTT. Residues: CASSQDSIWPQHF.

The genes are TRBV12-3 or TRBV12-4 and TRBJ2-4; the match to TRBD2 covers 8 bases. The CDR3 spans 20 residues. The J segment lost 2 bases and the V segment lost 3 bases, leaving 18 bases of the junction unmatched. The CDR3 sequence: CASSFNYGRAGSFSKNIQYF. CDR3 DNA sequence: TGTGCCAGCAGTTTTAATTACGGGAGGGCCGGGTCGTTCTCCAAAAACATTCAGTACTTC.

This chain joins TRBV20-1 and TRBJ1-5; 7 nucleotides line up with TRBD1. This CDR3 region has 13 residues. Germline V lookup: CDR1 DFQATT, CDR2 SNEGSKA (reference sequence). Trimming took 6 bases from V and 6 from J; bases not matched to a gene: 8. The CDR3 DNA reads TGCAGTGCGCGCTCAGGGGGAGGTCAGCCCCAGCATTTT. Protein sequence: CSARSGGGQPQHF.

This clonotype was detected a few times. The rearrangement joins TRBV2 to TRBJ1-2, with 7 bases matching TRBD1. The V gene's germline CDR1 is SNHLY and CDR2 FYNNEI. V dropped 9 bases and J dropped 6; count of bases not matched to a gene: 10. This CDR3 has 13 residues. DNA for the CDR3: TGTGCCAGGAGGGGGCCGGTTAGGGATGGCTACACCTTC. This translates into CARRGPVRDGYTF.

CDR3 region: CSARERTGGVHLSNQPQHF. CDR3 nucleotides: TGCAGTGCTAGAGAAAGGACAGGGGGCGTCCATCTTAGCAATCAGCCCCAGCATTTT. V gene TRBV20-1 combines with J gene TRBJ1-5, with 11 bases aligning to TRBD1. The CDR3 spans 19 residues. V lost 0 bases, J lost 0 bases, and 10 bases stayed unmatched. Germline V CDR1 and CDR2: DFQATT, SNEGSKA (reference sequence).

The chain is built from TRBV7-9 and TRBJ2-1, with D unresolved. Trimming stripped 7 bases from V and 0 bases from J, with 10 bases between. The germline CDR1 and CDR2 sequences are SEHNR and FQNEAQ (reference sequence). The CDR3 spans 14 residues. In DNA, the CDR3 is TGTGCCAGCATGGGTGTGGGCTCCTACAATGAGCAGTTCTTC. Translating it yields CASMGVGSYNEQFF.

The chain couples TRBV12-3 or TRBV12-4 to TRBJ1-5, with 10 bases matching TRBD1. There are 15 residues in the CDR3. The V segment lost 7 bases and the J segment 3 bases; nucleotides outside the gene matches: 6. The CDR3 nucleotides are TGTGCCAGCAACCCGACAGGGGGCCTCAATCAGCCCCAGCATTTT. Translating it yields CASNPTGGLNQPQHF.

This clonotype appeared a few times. V and J are TRBV2 and TRBJ2-2; D unresolved. CDR1 SNHLY and CDR2 FYNNEI come from the germline V gene. V was shortened by 6 bases and J by 3 bases, with 8 bases between the two germline ends. There are 13 residues in the CDR3. Here the CDR3 DNA reads TGTGCCAGCAGCCTGTATGACACCGGGGAGCTGTTTTTT. This encodes CASSLYDTGELFF.

This clonotype came up a few times. This chain connects TRBV10-3 to TRBJ1-1, with TRBD1 matching 11 bases. V was clipped by 11 bases and J by 8 bases; unmatched bases: 10. The CDR3 is 13 amino acids. Germline CDR1 is ENHRY and CDR2 is SYGVKD. The CDR3 DNA is TGTGCCTCCCTGGACAGGGGGCTACTAGAAGCTTTCTTT. It specifies CASLDRGLLEAFF.

This clonotype was detected a few times. The chain combines TRBV29-1 with TRBJ1-5; 10 bases are a match to TRBD1. V dropped 6 bases and J dropped 2; count of bases not matched to a gene: 7. Germline lookup yields CDR1 SQVTM and CDR2 ANQGSEA. The CDR3 length is 15 residues. CDR3 coding DNA: TGCAGCGTCACGACAGGGGGCAGCGGCAATCAGCCCCAGCATTTT. Amino acid sequence: CSVTTGGSGNQPQHF. The full variable domain, in which reference TRBV29-1 and TRBJ1-5 provide the parts outside the CDR3, is SAVISQKPSRDICQRGTSLTIQCQVDSQVTMMFWYRQQPGQSLTLIATANQGSEATYESGFVIDKFPISRPNLTFSTLTVSNMSPEDSSIYLCSVTTGGSGNQPQHFGDGTRLSIL.

This clonotype was detected only a few times. The chain has TRBV5-1 and TRBJ2-5; D not certain. The CDR3 has 13 amino acids. Germline-derived CDR1 and CDR2 are SGHRS and YFSETQ. The V gene lost 0 bases and the J gene lost 2 bases, with 5 bases spanning the gap. CDR3 sequence (DNA): TGCGCCAGCAGCTTGGTGGTTCAAGAGACCCAGTACTTC. This sequence encodes CASSLVVQETQYF.

The chain combines TRBV12-3 or TRBV12-4 with TRBJ2-7; 7 positions match TRBD1. V was pared by 6 bases and J by 5 bases, with 10 bases of the junction left unmatched. This CDR3 is 14 amino acids long. CDR3 nucleotide sequence: TGTGCCAGCAGGCGTACAGGGGTTGAGAACGAGCAGTACTTC. It specifies CASRRTGVENEQYF.

This clonotype was detected only a few times. The chain employs TRBV5-1 and TRBJ1-4; D not resolved. CDR1 and CDR2 from the germline V gene are SGHRS and YFSETQ. This CDR3 is built from 14 residues. The ends were cut back, 0 bases at V and 8 bases at J, with 11 bases in the middle. The CDR3 DNA reads as TGCGCCAGCAGCTTGGAAGGGCGGGAGGAAAAACTGTTTTTT. Translation: CASSLEGREEKLFF.

V is TRBV7-2 and J is TRBJ1-2; a possible D gene is TRBD1 (6 bases). Trimming shortened V by 1 base and J by 1 base, and 13 bases separated the two germline ends. Germline V gene sequence: CDR1 SGHTA, CDR2 FQGNSA. The CDR3 loop spans 16 amino acids. CDR3 nucleotide sequence: TGTGCCAGCAGCTTAGGGGGGCTGGGGAGTAACTATGGCTACACCTTC. It encodes CASSLGGLGSNYGYTF.

This sequence joins TRBV20-1 and TRBJ1-2; D may be TRBD1 (6 bases). Germline lookup yields CDR1 DFQATT and CDR2 SNEGSKA (reference sequence). V lost 3 bases to trimming and J lost 0 bases, with 17 bases between them. CDR3 length: 16 residues. The CDR3 reads CSASRDTDRANYGYTF. The DNA of the CDR3 is TGCAGTGCTAGCCGGGACACCGACCGAGCTAACTATGGCTACACCTTC.

The rearrangement uses TRBV5-1 and TRBJ2-1; 7 bases map to TRBD2. The trim removed 1 base at V and 4 bases at J, leaving 5 bases unmatched. CDR3 length: 15 residues. Germline V gene sequence: CDR1 SGHRS, CDR2 YFSETQ. The CDR3 DNA sequence: TGCGCCAGCAGCTTGAATACGGGGGGTTACAATGAGCAGTTCTTC. This sequence encodes CASSLNTGGYNEQFF.

The CDR3 region has the DNA TGCAGCCCCTACCGAGGGGGCAATCAGCCCCAGCATTTT. Amino acids: CSPYRGGNQPQHF. The chain recombines TRBV29-1 with TRBJ1-5, with D tentatively TRBD1 (5 bases). Germline loops: CDR1 SQVTM, CDR2 ANQGSEA. This CDR3 has 13 amino acids. V lost 8 bases and J lost 2, with 13 bases in between.